This is a list of T cell receptor beta chains from one sample in a study of T cell responses to AZD1222 COVID-19 vaccine. Assay used: immunoSEQ multiplex PCR; TCRdb lists only in-frame clones, some missing. The sample lists 100,000 to 150,000 clones; around 90% were seen once. This sample comprised peripheral blood, obtained on day 0 of AZD1222 vaccination. These receptors originate from an adult in good health. CDR3s include the opening cysteine and the closing phenylalanine or tryptophan. A D gene is named only where the DNA matches it firmly. Expanded clones are given a class, and other clones once, few, many or no size at all.

CDR3 protein: CASSPTQSGELFF
CDR3 DNA: TGTGCCAGCAGTCCCACGCAATCCGGGGAGCTGTTTTTT
J gene: TRBJ2-2
D gene: -
clone size: -
V gene: TRBV12-3/TRBV12-4

CDR3 protein: CASDQGQGKGYTF
CDR3 DNA: TGTGCTAGTGATCAAGGACAGGGAAAGGGCTACACCTTC
J gene: TRBJ1-2
D gene: TRBD1
clone size: few
V gene: TRBV12-5

CDR3 protein: CASSLLRDSGYNEQFF
CDR3 DNA: TGTGCCAGCAGCTTGCTCAGGGACAGCGGGTACAATGAGCAGTTCTTC
J gene: TRBJ2-1
D gene: -
clone size: once
V gene: TRBV7-9

CDR3 protein: CASSATGVGDEQFF
CDR3 DNA: TGTGCCAGCAGCGCTACAGGGGTGGGCGATGAGCAGTTCTTC
J gene: TRBJ2-1
D gene: TRBD1
clone size: -
V gene: TRBV7-9

CDR3 protein: CASRWDSQETQYF
CDR3 DNA: TGTGCCAGCAGGTGGGACAGCCAAGAGACCCAGTACTTC
J gene: TRBJ2-5
D gene: TRBD1
clone size: -
V gene: TRBV2

CDR3 protein: CASTGRLGPGYEQYF
CDR3 DNA: TGTGCCAGCACCGGTCGGTTGGGGCCGGGTTACGAGCAGTACTTC
J gene: TRBJ2-7
D gene: -
clone size: -
V gene: TRBV6-5

CDR3 protein: CASSPDRAVGYGYTF
CDR3 DNA: TGTGCCAGCTCACCCGACAGGGCTGTAGGCTATGGCTACACCTTC
J gene: TRBJ1-2
D gene: TRBD1
clone size: -
V gene: TRBV18

CDR3 protein: CASRTDVGEAFF
CDR3 DNA: TGTGCCAGCAGAACGGACGTTGGGGAAGCTTTCTTT
J gene: TRBJ1-1
D gene: -
clone size: once
V gene: TRBV5-4

CDR3 protein: CAIEPDPLGELFF
CDR3 DNA: TGTGCCATTGAACCAGACCCTCTTGGGGAGCTGTTTTTT
J gene: TRBJ2-2
D gene: -
clone size: once
V gene: TRBV10-3

CDR3 protein: CSVGSTRYEQYF
CDR3 DNA: TGCAGCGTTGGCAGCACCCGGTACGAGCAGTACTTC
J gene: TRBJ2-7
D gene: -
clone size: once
V gene: TRBV29-1

CDR3 protein: CASSTRDRTDEQYF
CDR3 DNA: TGTGCCAGCAGTACCCGGGACAGGACGGACGAGCAGTACTTC
J gene: TRBJ2-7
D gene: TRBD1
clone size: -
V gene: TRBV2

CDR3 protein: CASSFMGGLSGNTIYF
CDR3 DNA: TGCGCCAGCAGCTTTATGGGGGGACTCTCTGGAAACACCATATATTTT
J gene: TRBJ1-3
D gene: -
clone size: -
V gene: TRBV5-1

CDR3 protein: CASSTTDYVEQYF
CDR3 DNA: TGTGCCAGTAGTACGACAGACTACGTAGAGCAGTACTTC
J gene: TRBJ2-7
D gene: -
clone size: -
V gene: TRBV19

CDR3 protein: CASSIPRVDEKLFF
CDR3 DNA: TGTGCCAGTAGTATACCCAGGGTAGATGAAAAACTGTTTTTT
J gene: TRBJ1-4
D gene: -
clone size: -
V gene: TRBV19

CDR3 protein: CASSLRRDTEAFF
CDR3 DNA: TGTGCCAGCAGCTTACGAAGGGACACTGAAGCTTTCTTT
J gene: TRBJ1-1
D gene: -
clone size: once
V gene: TRBV11-2

CDR3 protein: CASSRREETQYF
CDR3 DNA: TGTGCCAGCAGCCGCAGGGAAGAGACCCAGTACTTC
J gene: TRBJ2-5
D gene: -
clone size: -
V gene: TRBV7-2

CDR3 protein: CASSLRNQDQPQHF
CDR3 DNA: TGTGCCAGCAGCTTAAGGAACCAAGATCAGCCCCAGCATTTT
J gene: TRBJ1-5
D gene: -
clone size: -
V gene: TRBV11-2

CDR3 protein: CASSPIYSPTYSYNSPLHF
CDR3 DNA: TGTGCCAGCAGCCCCATTTATAGTCCAACTTACTCCTATAATTCACCCCTCCACTTT
J gene: TRBJ1-6
D gene: -
clone size: -
V gene: TRBV11-2

CDR3 protein: CASRPGQGGNTIYF
CDR3 DNA: TGTGCCAGCAGACCAGGGCAGGGTGGAAACACCATATATTTT
J gene: TRBJ1-3
D gene: -
clone size: -
V gene: TRBV9